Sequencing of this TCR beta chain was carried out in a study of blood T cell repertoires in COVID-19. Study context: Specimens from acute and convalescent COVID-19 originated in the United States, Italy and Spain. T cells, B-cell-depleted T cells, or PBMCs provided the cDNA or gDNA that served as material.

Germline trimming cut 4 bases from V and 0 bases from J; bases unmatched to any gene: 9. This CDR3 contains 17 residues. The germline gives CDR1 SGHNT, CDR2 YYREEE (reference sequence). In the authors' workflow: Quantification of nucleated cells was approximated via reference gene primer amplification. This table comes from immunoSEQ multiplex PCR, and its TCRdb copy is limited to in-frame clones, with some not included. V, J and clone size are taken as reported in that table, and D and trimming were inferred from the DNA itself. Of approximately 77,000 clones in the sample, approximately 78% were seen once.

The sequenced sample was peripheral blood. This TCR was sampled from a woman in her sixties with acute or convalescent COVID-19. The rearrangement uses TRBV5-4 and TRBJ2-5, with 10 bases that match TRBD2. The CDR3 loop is CASSNPLAGANQETQYF. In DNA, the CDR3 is TGTGCCAGCAGCAACCCCCTAGCGGGGGCGAACCAAGAGACCCAGTACTTC.